A single sample is the source of the 22 T cell receptor beta chains below, sequenced in a study of blood T cell repertoires in COVID-19. Repertoires were generated with immunoSEQ multiplex PCR, while TCRdb's copy carries only in-frame clones and drops some. The sample consists of approximately 120,000 clones, 83% of them appearing once. The sequenced sample consisted of peripheral blood. The receptors stem from a woman aged 60-70 years with acute or convalescent COVID-19.

This chain uses TRBV18 with TRBJ2-7, with 9 nucleotides matching TRBD2. The ends lost 1 base at V and 4 bases at J; junction bases unmatched: 8. CDR3 length: 16 residues. CDR1 is KGHSH, CDR2 LQKENI, per germline. CDR3 sequence (DNA): TGTGCCAGCTCACCACGTAGGTTCACTAGCGGGTACGAGCAGTACTTC. Protein sequence: CASSPRRFTSGYEQYF.

The chain combines TRBV6-4 with TRBJ1-1, with 7 positions matching TRBD1. The CDR3 runs 14 residues. Germline V lookup: CDR1 MRHNA, CDR2 SNTAGT. V gave up 6 bases and J gave up 4 bases; unmatched junction bases: 8. The CDR3 is CASRITGQSTEAFF. The CDR3 DNA is TGTGCCAGCAGAATAACGGGACAGAGCACTGAAGCTTTCTTT.

The gene calls are TRBV5-1 and TRBJ1-1, with D unresolved. Germline V gene data show CDR1 as SGHRS and CDR2 as YFSETQ. The germline V and J ends were trimmed by 1 base and 4 bases, with 17 bases remaining between them. The CDR3 has 16 amino acids. The CDR3 DNA reads TGCGCCAGCAGCTTGCGCGCCATTGTGGGAGGCACTGAAGCTTTCTTT. This gives the protein CASSLRAIVGGTEAFF.

This clone was observed a handful of times. The J gene is TRBJ2-7, the V gene TRBV28, with D tentatively TRBD2 (5 bases). Germline CDR1 MDHEN, CDR2 SYDVKM. The germline V and J ends were trimmed by 6 bases and 7 bases, with 16 bases remaining between them. The CDR3 has 13 amino acids. CDR3 DNA: TGTGCCAGCAGCCTCGGCGGACGAGGGGAGCAGTACTTC. Protein: CASSLGGRGEQYF.

The sample holds one count of this clone. V is TRBV28 and J is TRBJ1-2, with unresolved D. Per germline, CDR1 MDHEN and CDR2 SYDVKM. The CDR3 loop spans 17 amino acids. V lost 5 bases, J lost 7 bases, and 26 bases lay in between. The CDR3 protein is CASSVASGLLLGGGYTF. CDR3 in DNA: TGTGCCAGCAGTGTAGCGTCTGGACTCCTCCTCGGTGGTGGCTACACCTTC.

The V call is TRBV3-1 (or the pseudogene TRBV3-2), the J call TRBJ1-3; 8 bases map to TRBD1. The CDR3 consists of 16 residues. Germline V lookup: CDR1 LGHDT, CDR2 YNNKEL (reference sequence). The V and J ends lost 3 bases and 0 bases, in that order; junction bases with no gene match: 4. CDR3 in amino acids: CASSQTGVNSGNTIYF. DNA of the CDR3: TGTGCCAGCAGCCAGACAGGGGTTAACTCTGGAAACACCATATATTTT.

The chain is built from TRBV5-4 and TRBJ2-5, with a tentative D call TRBD2 (5 bases). Germline V CDR1 and CDR2: SGHNT, YYREEE (reference sequence). Trimming left V 0 bases short and J 2 bases short, with 5 bases between. The CDR3 runs 13 residues. The CDR3 DNA reads TGTGCCAGCAGCTTGGTAGCGCAAGAGACCCAGTACTTC. Its translation: CASSLVAQETQYF.

The rearrangement joins TRBV6-5 to TRBJ1-5; weak D call: TRBD1 (5 bases). The CDR3 is 15 residues long. The germline V gene has CDR1 MNHEY and CDR2 SVGAGI. The germline V and J ends were trimmed by 7 bases and 10 bases, with 23 bases remaining between them. The CDR3 spells CASIKGAADPRPQHF. The CDR3 DNA reads TGTGCCAGCATTAAAGGGGCAGCAGACCCTCGACCCCAGCATTTT.

The chain links TRBV28 to TRBJ2-7; perhaps TRBD1 as D (6 bases). V lost 6 bases to trimming and J lost 3 bases, with 18 bases between them. The CDR3 extends over 15 amino acids. Per the germline V gene, CDR1 is MDHEN and CDR2 is SYDVKM. The CDR3 sequence is CASSLAGTKNYEQYF. The CDR3 coding sequence is TGTGCCAGCAGCCTCGCAGGGACAAAGAACTACGAGCAGTACTTC. Drawing the rest from reference TRBV28 and TRBJ2-7, the complete variable domain is DVKVTQSSRYLVKRTGEKVFLECVQDMDHENMFWYRQDPGLGLRLIYFSYDVKMKEKGDIPEGYSVSREKKERFSLILESASTNQTSMYLCASSLAGTKNYEQYFGPGTRLTVT.

This clone has only a few counts. This sequence joins TRBV29-1 and TRBJ1-1, with D maybe TRBD1 (5 bases). The CDR3 is 13 amino acids. V lost 7 bases and J lost 1, with 13 bases in between. Germline V gene sequence: CDR1 SQVTM, CDR2 ANQGSEA. The CDR3 is CSGGTYQNTEAFF. The CDR3 DNA reads as TGCAGCGGGGGGACTTACCAGAACACTGAAGCTTTCTTT. The complete variable domain, with remaining parts taken from reference TRBV29-1 and TRBJ1-1, reads SAVISQKPSRDICQRGTSLTIQCQVDSQVTMMFWYRQQPGQSLTLIATANQGSEATYESGFVIDKFPISRPNLTFSTLTVSNMSPEDSSIYLCSGGTYQNTEAFFGQGTRLTVV.

The chain carries TRBV7-2 and TRBJ1-4, with 7 bases aligning to TRBD1. The junction had 7 bases not matched to a gene; V was cut back by 5 bases and J by 1 base. The CDR3 sequence is 16 residues long. Germline V gives CDR1 SGHTA, CDR2 FQGNSA. CDR3 sequence: CASSGTASRTNEKLFF. For the CDR3, the DNA is TGTGCCAGCAGCGGGACAGCTTCCAGAACTAATGAAAAACTGTTTTTT.

The genes are TRBV5-6 and TRBJ1-2, with D maybe TRBD1 (5 bases). The CDR3 runs to 12 residues. V dropped 4 bases and J dropped 7 bases, with 11 bases sitting between them. The germline V gene encodes CDR1 SGHDT and CDR2 YYEEEE. CDR3 protein: CASSRGGAGYTF. CDR3 DNA: TGTGCCAGCAGCCGCGGAGGGGCTGGCTACACCTTC.

The chain carries TRBV12-5 and TRBJ1-5, with 9 bases fitting TRBD1. CDR3 length: 14 amino acids. From germline, CDR1 is LGHNT and CDR2 FRNRAP. V was clipped by 1 base and J by 6 bases; unmatched bases: 1. The CDR3 here is CASGLGDRVQPQHF. DNA for the CDR3: TGTGCTAGTGGTTTGGGGGACAGGGTTCAGCCCCAGCATTTT.

The CDR3 DNA reads as TGCGCCAGCAGCCAAGGAGTTTACAGGAAGACAACTAATGAAAAACTGTTTTTT. Translating it yields CASSQGVYRKTTNEKLFF. The chain uses TRBV4-1 and TRBJ1-4; D perhaps matches TRBD1 (5 bases). The V and J ends lost 1 base and 0 bases respectively, with 15 bases between them. Per germline, CDR1 MGHRA and CDR2 YSYEKL. This CDR3 comprises 18 residues.

This chain joins TRBV6-5 and TRBJ1-6; D is uncertain. Germline V gene lookup returns CDR1 MNHEY and CDR2 SVGAGI. Trimming removed 8 bases at V and 9 bases at J, with 17 bases between. CDR3 length equals 14 residues. In nucleotides, the CDR3 is TGTGCCAGCTACGGGGATTCCGTCCTTTCACCCCTCCACTTT. Translated, it gives CASYGDSVLSPLHF.

The chain uses TRBV10-3 and TRBJ1-1; D is uncertain. CDR1 and CDR2 (germline): ENHRY, SYGVKD. The length of the CDR3 is 15 residues. V was trimmed by 0 bases and J by 6 bases, leaving 14 bases between them. This CDR3 reads CAISESNDGAAEAFF. The CDR3 DNA sequence: TGTGCCATCAGTGAGTCGAATGACGGCGCGGCTGAAGCTTTCTTT.

This clone was found a few times. The J gene is TRBJ1-1, the V gene TRBV5-5, with a tentative D call TRBD1 (6 bases). Trimming cost V 3 bases and J 1 base, with 16 bases left between them. The CDR3 consists of 16 residues. Germline V lookup: CDR1 SGHKS, CDR2 YYEKEE (reference sequence). The CDR3 DNA is TGTGCCAGCAGCTATTTATCGGGCAGGGGGAACACTGAAGCTTTCTTT. Its protein product is CASSYLSGRGNTEAFF.

This sequence joins TRBV28 and TRBJ1-5; 9 nucleotides agree with TRBD1. Per germline, CDR1 MDHEN and CDR2 SYDVKM. This CDR3 is built from 17 residues. With 5 bases clipped from V and 0 bases from J, the junction kept 8 bases outside the gene matches. The CDR3, as DNA: TGTGCCAGCAGTCGGACAGGGGCACTATATAGCAATCAGCCCCAGCATTTT. Translation gives CASSRTGALYSNQPQHF.

This chain links TRBV28 with TRBJ1-5, with a tentative D call TRBD1 (5 bases). The germline V gene has CDR1 MDHEN and CDR2 SYDVKM. This CDR3 region has 14 residues. Between the trimmed V and J ends, which lost 3 bases and 6 bases, there was a span of 12 bases. CDR3 residues: CASSFGGSRQPQHF. The CDR3 bases are TGTGCCAGCAGTTTTGGGGGGAGTCGTCAGCCCCAGCATTTT.

The CDR3 protein is CASSLGANTEAFF. DNA for the CDR3: TGTGCCAGCAGCTTGGGCGCGAACACTGAAGCTTTCTTT. This chain connects TRBV5-5 to TRBJ1-1; D call uncertain. With 0 bases removed from V and 1 base from J, the gap between germline ends came to 4 bases. Germline V gene lookup returns CDR1 SGHKS and CDR2 YYEKEE (reference sequence). This CDR3 has 13 residues.

The chain employs TRBV3-1 (or the pseudogene TRBV3-2) and TRBJ2-5; 7 bases line up with TRBD2. This CDR3 comprises 14 residues. CDR1 is LGHDT and CDR2 is YNNKEL in the germline V gene (reference sequence). V trimming: 1 base; J trimming: 2 bases; junction bases outside the gene matches: 1. The CDR3 sequence: CASSQGGLQETQYF. CDR3 DNA sequence: TGTGCCAGCAGCCAAGGGGGACTACAAGAGACCCAGTACTTC.

This rearrangement joins TRBV5-1 to TRBJ2-7, with TRBD1 matching over 7 bases. CDR1 is SGHRS and CDR2 is YFSETQ in the germline V gene. Trimming removed 6 bases from V and 6 bases from J; junction bases left unmatched: 3. CDR3 length: 11 residues. CDR3 nucleotide sequence: TGCGCCAGCACTACAGGGGCCGAGCAGTACTTC. It translates to CASTTGAEQYF. The variable domain in full, completed from reference TRBV5-1 and TRBJ2-7, reads KAGVTQTPRYLIKTRGQQVTLSCSPISGHRSVSWYQQTPGQGLQFLFEYFSETQRNKGNFPGRFSGRQFSNSRSEMNVSTLELGDSALYLCASTTGAEQYFGPGTRLTVT.